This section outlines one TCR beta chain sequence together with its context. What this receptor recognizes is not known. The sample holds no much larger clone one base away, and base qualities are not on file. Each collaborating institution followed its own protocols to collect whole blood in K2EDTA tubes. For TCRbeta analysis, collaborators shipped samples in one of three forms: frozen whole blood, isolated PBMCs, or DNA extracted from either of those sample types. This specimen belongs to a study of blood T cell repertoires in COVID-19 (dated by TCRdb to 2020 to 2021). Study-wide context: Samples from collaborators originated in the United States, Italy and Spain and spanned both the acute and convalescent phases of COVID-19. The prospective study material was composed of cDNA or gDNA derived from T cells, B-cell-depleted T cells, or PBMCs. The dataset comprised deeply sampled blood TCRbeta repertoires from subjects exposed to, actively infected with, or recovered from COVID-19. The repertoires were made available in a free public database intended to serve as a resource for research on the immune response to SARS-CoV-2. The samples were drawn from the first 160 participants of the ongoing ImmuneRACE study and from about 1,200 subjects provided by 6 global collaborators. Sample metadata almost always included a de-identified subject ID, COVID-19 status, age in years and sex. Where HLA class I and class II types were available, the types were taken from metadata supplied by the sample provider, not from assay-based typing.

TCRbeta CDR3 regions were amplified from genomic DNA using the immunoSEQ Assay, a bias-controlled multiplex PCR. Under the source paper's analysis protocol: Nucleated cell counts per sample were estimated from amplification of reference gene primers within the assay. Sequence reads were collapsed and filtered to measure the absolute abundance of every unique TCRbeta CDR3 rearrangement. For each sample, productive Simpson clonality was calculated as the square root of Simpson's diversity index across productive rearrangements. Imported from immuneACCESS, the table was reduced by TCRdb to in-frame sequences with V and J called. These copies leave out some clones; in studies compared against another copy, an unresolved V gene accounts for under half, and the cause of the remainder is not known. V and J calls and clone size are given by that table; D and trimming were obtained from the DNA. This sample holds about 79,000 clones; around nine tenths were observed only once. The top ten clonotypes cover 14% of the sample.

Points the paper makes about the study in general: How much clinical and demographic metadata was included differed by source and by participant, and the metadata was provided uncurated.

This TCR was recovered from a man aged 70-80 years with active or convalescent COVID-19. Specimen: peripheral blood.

The CDR3 reads as follows: CASSLGGMRTEAFF. In nucleotide form, the sequence is TGTGCCAGCAGCTTAGGAGGGATGAGGACTGAAGCTTTCTTT. The chain employs TRBV7-8 and TRBJ1-1, with no reliable assignment of the D segment. CDR1 and CDR2 are read off the germline V gene as SGHVS and FQNEAQ. There are 14 amino acids in the CDR3, from cysteine to phenylalanine inclusive. Only CDR3 DNA is held: 42 bases, read in frame from base 1. The junction shows trimming of 1 base on V and 5 bases on J, plus 11 bases between the germline ends.